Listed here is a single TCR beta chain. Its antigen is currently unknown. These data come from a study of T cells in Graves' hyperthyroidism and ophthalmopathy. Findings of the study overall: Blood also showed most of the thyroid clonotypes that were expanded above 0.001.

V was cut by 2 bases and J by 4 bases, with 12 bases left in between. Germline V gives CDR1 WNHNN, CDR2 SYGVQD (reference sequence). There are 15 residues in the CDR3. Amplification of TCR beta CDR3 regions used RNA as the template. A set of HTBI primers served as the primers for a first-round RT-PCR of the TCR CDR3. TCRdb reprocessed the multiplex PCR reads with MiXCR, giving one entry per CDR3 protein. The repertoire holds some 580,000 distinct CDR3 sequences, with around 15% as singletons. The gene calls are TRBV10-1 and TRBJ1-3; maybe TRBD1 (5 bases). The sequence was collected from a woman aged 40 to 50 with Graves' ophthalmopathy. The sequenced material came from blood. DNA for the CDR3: TGCGCCAGCAGTGAGGGGACCTCCCGAGGAAACACCATATATTTT. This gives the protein CASSEGTSRGNTIYF.